A single sample gave rise to the 27 T cell receptor beta chains below, sequenced in a study of beta chain features in type 1 diabetes. Their target antigens are unknown. Study findings and constraints: Across all four CD4+ subsets, people with type 1 diabetes showed modestly shorter TCRB CDR3s.

Expressed TCRB transcripts were sequenced, since all the RNA that had been isolated was reverse transcribed. Profiled with immunoSEQ multiplex PCR; TCRdb holds only in-frame clones, not every one. The sample yields 200,000 to 250,000 clones, approximately 13% seen once. What was sequenced was naive CD4+ T cells from blood. The source is a man aged 25 to 40 with type 1 diabetes.

The chain joins TRBV6-6 to TRBJ1-1, with TRBD1 identical over 7 bases. Germline-derived CDR1 and CDR2 are MNHNY and SVGAGI (reference sequence). V shed 5 bases, J shed 6 bases, and the junction held 9 bases outside the gene matches. The CDR3 has 14 amino acids. Written as DNA, the CDR3 is TGTGCCAGCAGTCCTGGACAGGATGTAGCTGAAGCTTTCTTT. It translates to CASSPGQDVAEAFF.

The chain links TRBV19 to TRBJ1-4; 10 nucleotides agree with TRBD1. CDR3 length: 15 amino acids. Trimming at V came to 3 bases and at J to 10 bases, leaving 8 bases not matched to a gene. In germline, CDR1 is LNHDA, CDR2 SQIVND (reference sequence). The CDR3 is CASSIQSRDRGKLFF. DNA for the CDR3: TGTGCCAGTAGTATTCAATCCCGGGACAGGGGAAAACTGTTTTTT. Using reference TRBV19 and TRBJ1-4 for the parts outside the CDR3, the full variable domain is DGGITQSPKYLFRKEGQNVTLSCEQNLNHDAMYWYRQDPGQGLRLIYYSQIVNDFQKGDIAEGYSVSREKKESFPLTVTSAQKNPTAFYLCASSIQSRDRGKLFFGSGTQLSVL.

The V gene is TRBV7-9, the J gene TRBJ2-1; TRBD2 agrees at 14 bases. V shed 2 bases, J shed 7 bases, and the junction held 1 base outside the gene matches. The CDR3 runs to 15 residues. CDR1 is SEHNR and CDR2 is FQNEAQ in the germline V gene (reference sequence). This chain's CDR3 is CASSLRLAGGNEQFF. The CDR3 nucleotides are TGTGCCAGCAGCTTAAGACTAGCGGGAGGGAATGAGCAGTTCTTC.

This chain uses TRBV7-9 with TRBJ1-2, with D unresolved. V was trimmed by 0 bases and J by 7 bases, leaving 15 bases between them. This CDR3 contains 15 residues. Germline CDR1 SEHNR, CDR2 FQNEAQ (reference sequence). The CDR3 DNA is TGTGCCAGCAGCTTAGCGCCCCCAAGCGAGGCTGGCTACACCTTC. This gives the protein CASSLAPPSEAGYTF.

The chain uses TRBV18 and TRBJ2-7, with D perhaps matching TRBD1 (6 bases). Germline assignment: CDR1 KGHSH and CDR2 LQKENI. The CDR3 consists of 14 residues. V lost 3 bases, J lost 5 bases, and 14 bases lay in between. The CDR3 DNA reads TGTGCCAGCTCACCCTCCGACAGGTCCCACGAGCAGTACTTC. It is translated as CASSPSDRSHEQYF.

The chain carries TRBV6-5 and TRBJ1-2; the D gene is possibly TRBD1 (5 bases). Germline V CDR1 and CDR2: MNHEY, SVGAGI. V shed 6 bases and J shed 0 bases, with 8 bases lying between them. This CDR3 spans 13 amino acids. The CDR3 spells CASSLTANYGYTF. CDR3 coding DNA: TGTGCCAGCAGCCTGACAGCTAACTATGGCTACACCTTC.

The chain employs TRBV11-2 and TRBJ1-4; TRBD1 is a possible D gene (6 bases). CDR1 and CDR2 from the germline V gene are SGHAT and FQNNGV. The CDR3 runs 14 residues. Trimming stripped 3 bases from V and 6 bases from J, with 11 bases between. In DNA form, the CDR3 reads TGTGCCAGCAGCTTTGGACAGTGGTATGAAAAACTGTTTTTT. Translation: CASSFGQWYEKLFF.

With regard to this clone: The sample contains more than one DNA sequence encoding this CDR3. This rearrangement joins TRBV6-5 to TRBJ1-2, with 9 bases that match TRBD1. V dropped 5 bases and J dropped 2; count of bases not matched to a gene: 3. The CDR3 contains 14 residues. Germline V gene data show CDR1 as MNHEY and CDR2 as SVGAGI. Here the CDR3 reads CASSRTGANYGYTF. In nucleotides, the CDR3 is TGTGCCAGCAGTCGGACAGGGGCAAACTATGGCTACACCTTC.

In the case of this clone: This sample includes further DNA sequences coding for the same CDR3. The chain uses TRBV7-9 and TRBJ1-5, with 7 bases aligning to TRBD1. CDR1 and CDR2 from the germline V gene are SEHNR and FQNEAQ (reference sequence). After removal of 1 base from V and 4 bases from J, the junction contained 7 bases not matched to a gene. There are 16 residues in the CDR3. CDR3 sequence: CASSLGTGGSNQPQHF. The CDR3 nucleotides read TGTGCCAGCAGCTTAGGGACAGGAGGTTCAAATCAGCCCCAGCATTTT.

This clone appeared a few times. The chain links TRBV5-1 to TRBJ2-2; 8 bases are a match to TRBD2. This CDR3 region has 16 residues. Trimming at V came to 4 bases and at J to 3 bases, leaving 8 bases not matched to a gene. In germline, CDR1 is SGHRS, CDR2 YFSETQ. The CDR3 nucleotides read TGCGCCAGCAGCCGTCTAGCGGGCCTTGACACCGGGGAGCTGTTTTTT. Its protein product is CASSRLAGLDTGELFF.

This clone was counted a few times. This chain joins TRBV7-2 and TRBJ2-3; 10 positions agree with TRBD2. The CDR3 has 14 amino acids. Germline CDR1 is SGHTA and CDR2 is FQGNSA. The junction had 5 bases not matched to a gene; V was cut back by 5 bases and J by 6 bases. Here the CDR3 DNA reads TGTGCCAGCAGCCAAGGTAGCGGGAGGGATACGCAGTATTTT. It encodes CASSQGSGRDTQYF. Drawing the rest from reference TRBV7-2 and TRBJ2-3, the complete variable domain is GAGVSQSPSNKVTEKGKDVELRCDPISGHTALYWYRQSLGQGLEFLIYFQGNSAPDKSGLPSDRFSAERTGGSVSTLTIQRTQQEDSAVYLCASSQGSGRDTQYFGPGTRLTVL.

This rearrangement joins TRBV5-7 to TRBJ2-5; no firm D call. TRBV5-7 is given ORF status, its function remaining uncertain. V was trimmed by 4 bases and J by 6 bases, leaving 7 bases between them. This CDR3 contains 11 residues. The CDR3 sequence is CASSPYKTQYF. The CDR3 DNA reads as TGTGCCAGCAGCCCGTATAAGACCCAGTACTTC.

This clone was seen only a few times. This chain joins TRBV30 and TRBJ1-1; D possibly corresponds to TRBD1 (6 bases). V lost 3 bases and J lost 1, with 9 bases in between. Germline lookup yields CDR1 GTSNPN and CDR2 SVGIG (reference sequence). This CDR3 is 13 amino acids long. CDR3 loop: CAWRVQGNTEAFF. CDR3 bases: TGTGCCTGGAGGGTACAGGGGAACACTGAAGCTTTCTTT.

The chain is built from TRBV5-1 and TRBJ1-2; D gene ambiguous. Between the trimmed V and J ends, which lost 0 bases and 5 bases, there was a span of 8 bases. The CDR3 spans 13 residues. In germline, CDR1 is SGHRS, CDR2 YFSETQ. The CDR3 DNA follows: TGCGCCAGCAGCTTGGAACGGTTGTATGGCTACACCTTC. This codes for CASSLERLYGYTF.

This chain links TRBV6-6 with TRBJ2-2; D gene ambiguous. The V gene lost 0 bases and the J gene lost 7 bases, with 15 bases spanning the gap. The CDR3 sequence is 16 residues long. CDR1 MNHNY and CDR2 SVGAGI come from the germline V gene (reference sequence). Here the CDR3 reads CASSYSNPQQHGELFF. The CDR3 DNA reads TGTGCCAGCAGTTACTCGAACCCGCAACAGCACGGGGAGCTGTTTTTT.

This clone came up a few times. The chain links TRBV30 to TRBJ1-6, with TRBD1 identical over 8 bases. The junction had 4 bases not matched to a gene; V was cut back by 4 bases and J by 8 bases. Germline CDR1 and CDR2: GTSNPN and SVGIG (reference sequence). The CDR3 contains 13 residues. CDR3 bases: TGTGCCTGGATGGCGACAGGGGATTCACCCCTCCACTTT. Translation: CAWMATGDSPLHF.

This clone has a handful of counts. This rearrangement joins TRBV2 to TRBJ1-2; D ambiguous. CDR1 is SNHLY, CDR2 FYNNEI, per germline. The CDR3 loop spans 15 amino acids. Trimming shortened V by 0 bases and J by 5 bases, and 13 bases separated the two germline ends. CDR3 sequence: CASSEAAGFEYGYTF. CDR3 sequence (DNA): TGTGCCAGCAGTGAAGCTGCCGGGTTTGAGTATGGCTACACCTTC.

This clone was seen a few times. V and J are TRBV29-1 and TRBJ1-2; D is undetermined. Trimming shortened V by 4 bases and J by 12 bases, and 15 bases separated the two germline ends. The CDR3 contains 11 residues. The germline gives CDR1 SQVTM, CDR2 ANQGSEA. In nucleotides, the CDR3 is TGCAGCGTTGGCCATCTACGAAGCGACACCTTC. This translates into CSVGHLRSDTF.

The gene calls are TRBV9 and TRBJ2-2; a possible D gene is TRBD2 (5 bases). Trimming shortened V by 0 bases and J by 5 bases, and 11 bases separated the two germline ends. The CDR3 loop spans 15 amino acids. Germline V gives CDR1 SGDLS, CDR2 YYNGEE. The CDR3 here is CASSVGVAPTGELFF. Here the CDR3 DNA reads TGTGCCAGCAGCGTAGGAGTAGCGCCAACCGGGGAGCTGTTTTTT.

This chain uses TRBV4-1 with TRBJ1-1, with a weak D call TRBD1 (6 bases). This CDR3 is built from 17 residues. Germline assignment: CDR1 MGHRA and CDR2 YSYEKL. V was cut by 7 bases and J by 0 bases, with 21 bases left in between. The chain's CDR3 is CASTQEVGRGMNTEAFF. The CDR3 nucleotides read TGCGCCAGCACCCAGGAAGTGGGCAGGGGCATGAACACTGAAGCTTTCTTT.

The CDR3 DNA reads as TGTGCCAGCAGCCCTCATGCCGACAATCCCCCCAAGCAGTACTTC. Translating it yields CASSPHADNPPKQYF. This chain links TRBV7-9 with TRBJ2-7; D is ambiguous. The CDR3 runs to 15 residues. Per germline, CDR1 SEHNR and CDR2 FQNEAQ (reference sequence). The V end was cut by 5 bases, the J end by 8 bases, with 22 bases between.

The chain recombines TRBV7-8 with TRBJ1-2, with D possibly being TRBD1 (6 bases). The CDR3 loop spans 16 amino acids. Trimming cost V 2 bases and J 3 bases, with 16 bases left between them. Germline assignment: CDR1 SGHVS and CDR2 FQNEAQ. Here the CDR3 reads CASSLTQGVSDYGYTF. CDR3 nucleotides: TGTGCCAGCAGCTTAACACAGGGAGTTTCGGACTATGGCTACACCTTC. The variable domain in full, completed from reference TRBV7-8 and TRBJ1-2, reads GAGVSQSPRYKVAKRGQDVALRCDPISGHVSLFWYQQALGQGPEFLTYFQNEAQLDKSGLPSDRFFAERPEGSVSTLKIQRTQQEDSAVYLCASSLTQGVSDYGYTFGSGTRLTVV.

The chain carries TRBV18 and TRBJ2-1; D uncertain. The germline gives CDR1 KGHSH, CDR2 LQKENI. The CDR3 contains 15 residues. The V and J ends lost 1 base and 3 bases respectively, with 10 bases between them. CDR3 nucleotides: TGTGCCAGCTCACCACTGCCAGGCAGCTACAATGAGCAGTTCTTC. It encodes CASSPLPGSYNEQFF.

The chain combines TRBV11-2 with TRBJ2-1, with 8 bases that match TRBD1. V was pared by 1 base and J by 3 bases, with 5 bases of the junction left unmatched. Germline CDR1 SGHAT, CDR2 FQNNGV. There are 16 residues in the CDR3. The CDR3, as DNA: TGTGCCAGCAGCTTAGTGGGGACAGGACGCTACAATGAGCAGTTCTTC. Translating it yields CASSLVGTGRYNEQFF.

The V call is TRBV9, the J call TRBJ2-1; 10 bases line up with TRBD2. The CDR3 consists of 16 residues. CDR1 and CDR2 from the germline V gene are SGDLS and YYNGEE. The V segment lost 4 bases and the J segment 2 bases; nucleotides outside the gene matches: 6. The CDR3 region is CASSPRTSGTYNEQFF. CDR3 DNA: TGTGCCAGCAGCCCTCGGACTAGCGGTACCTACAATGAGCAGTTCTTC. The full variable domain, completed using reference TRBV9 and TRBJ2-1, is DSGVTQTPKHLITATGQRVTLRCSPRSGDLSVYWYQQSLDQGLQFLIQYYNGEERAKGNILERFSAQQFPDLHSELNLSSLELGDSALYFCASSPRTSGTYNEQFFGPGTRLTVL.

In this sample, this clone turned up a few times. The chain uses TRBV11-2 and TRBJ2-1, with D uncertain. The CDR3 covers 13 residues. V was cut by 4 bases and J by 5 bases, with 9 bases left in between. Germline V gene sequence: CDR1 SGHAT, CDR2 FQNNGV. The CDR3 sequence is CASSSPLDNEQFF. The CDR3 nucleotides are TGTGCCAGCAGCTCCCCTCTCGACAATGAGCAGTTCTTC.

This clone was counted a few times. The CDR3 sequence is CASSWTASSGANVLTF. The CDR3 nucleotides are TGTGCCAGCAGTTGGACAGCAAGCTCTGGGGCCAACGTCCTGACTTTC. The chain employs TRBV6-5 and TRBJ2-6, with D possibly being TRBD1 (6 bases). Trimming stripped 4 bases from V and 0 bases from J, with 10 bases between. The CDR3 runs to 16 residues. Germline CDR1 reads MNHEY; CDR2 reads SVGAGI.